One T cell receptor (beta chain) is described in this entry. Its cognate antigen is unknown. Then a second PCR, running about 6 to 11 cycles, was carried out with a sample-barcoded 5' primer and a J-beta primer mix. TCRdb redid the calling of the 5' RACE reads with MiXCR, one entry per CDR3 protein. The table includes 1.4 million or so distinct CDR3 sequences, approximately 42% detected once. The CDR3 is made up of 14 amino acids. V shed 3 bases, J shed 13 bases, and the junction held 10 bases outside the gene matches. The germline gives CDR1 SGHAT, CDR2 FQNNGV. This record comes from a study of blood T cells in healthy people across ages. Overall study results and limits: Possibly confounding the expanded clonotype changes was the fact that donor CMV status was unknown.

This receptor was taken from a woman aged 18 to 35 in good health. The rearrangement uses TRBV11-2 and TRBJ2-4; 9 bases map to TRBD2. Material for sequencing was blood. In nucleotides, the CDR3 is TGTGCCAGCAGCTTCGGCTTTAGCGGGAGTAAGCAGTACTTC. This codes for CASSFGFSGSKQYF.